This TCR beta chain was captured in a study of cytomegalovirus exposure and HLA in healthy donors. This PCR relied on a set of 60 Vbeta primers and 13 Jbeta primers. The method was immunoSEQ multiplex PCR; TCRdb's version includes in-frame clones alone and lacks a portion of them. This sample yields under 200,000 clones, of which over 75% are seen a single time; about 0.5% belongs to the top ten. V shed 4 bases and J 1 base; nucleotides not matched to a gene: 4. CDR1 SGHTA and CDR2 FQGTGA come from the germline V gene. The CDR3 contains 15 residues. Sequenced input: PBMCs. This TCR was sampled from a woman aged 45-59 years in good health and CMV-seronegative. The chain carries TRBV7-3 and TRBJ2-5; 9 nucleotides agree with TRBD1. DNA of the CDR3: TGTGCCAGCAGCTCATCGGGACAGGGCCAAGAGACCCAGTACTTC. The encoded protein is CASSSSGQGQETQYF.